These T cell receptor beta chains were read from a single sample in a study of Graves' ophthalmopathy and Graves' hyperthyroidism. Via MiXCR, TCRdb re-called the multiplex PCR reads, giving one row per CDR3 protein. The sample has 580,000 or so distinct CDR3 sequences, 35% to 45% seen once. Specimen: peripheral blood or thyroid tissue (not recorded which). The source is an adult man with Graves' hyperthyroidism. CDR3s include the opening cysteine and the closing phenylalanine or tryptophan. Fields, in order: V gene, J gene, CDR3 protein.

>TRBV6-1|TRBJ2-2
CASRTDANTGELFF
>TRBV28|TRBJ1-1
CASSPWIEAFF
>TRBV2|TRBJ1-1
CASSELGHQDLTEAFF
>TRBV7-9|TRBJ1-1
CASRSYITEAFF
>TRBV7-9|TRBJ2-7
CASSLTPGLAGHYEQYF
>TRBV11-2|TRBJ1-6
CASSLVGPRGNSPLHF
>TRBV20-1|TRBJ1-1
CSARLDTEAFF
>TRBV10-3|TRBJ1-5
CAISEGQRSSNQPQHF
>TRBV20-1|TRBJ2-5
CSAPTSGGGDQETQYF
>TRBV4-1|TRBJ1-1
CASSLDAGRRSEAFF
>TRBV6-5|TRBJ2-6
CASSYSLAGGGSGANVLTF
>TRBV7-8|TRBJ1-1
CASSLVQGILAEAFF
>TRBV20-1|TRBJ2-5
CSAKTGHGTDTQYF
>TRBV2|TRBJ1-1
CASSEVRVLTTEAFF
>TRBV7-2|TRBJ1-5
CASSLEGRQDSNQPQHF
>TRBV7-8|TRBJ1-2
CASSLDGINYGYTF
>TRBV20-1|TRBJ2-5
CSASGPLKETQYF
>TRBV24-1|TRBJ1-2
CATPTKGYGYTF
>TRBV29-1|TRBJ2-7
CSAYRVGTYEQYF
>TRBV5-1|TRBJ1-1
CASSFTGRNTEAFF
>TRBV7-9|TRBJ2-5
CASSAGQGAETQYF
>TRBV6-5|TRBJ1-5
CASTQGAGQPQHF